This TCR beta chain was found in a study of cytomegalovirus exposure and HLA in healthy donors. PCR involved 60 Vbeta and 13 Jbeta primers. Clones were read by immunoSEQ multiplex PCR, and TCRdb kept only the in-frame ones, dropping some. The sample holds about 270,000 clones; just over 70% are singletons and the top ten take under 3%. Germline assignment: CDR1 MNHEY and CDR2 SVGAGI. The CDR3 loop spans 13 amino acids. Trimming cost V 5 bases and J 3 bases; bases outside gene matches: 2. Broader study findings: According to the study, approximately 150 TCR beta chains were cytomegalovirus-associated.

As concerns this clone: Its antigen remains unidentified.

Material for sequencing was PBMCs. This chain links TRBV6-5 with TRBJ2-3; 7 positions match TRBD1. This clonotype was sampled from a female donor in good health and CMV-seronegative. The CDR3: CASSRQGTDTQYF. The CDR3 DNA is TGTGCCAGCAGTCGACAGGGAACAGATACGCAGTATTTT.